The next 32 T cell receptor beta chains were all read from a single sample in a study of cytomegalovirus exposure and HLA in healthy donors. Data came from immunoSEQ multiplex PCR; TCRdb stores just in-frame clones and leaves some out. The profile covers roughly 120,000 clones, with about 84% appearing a single time and 4.5% to 6% taken by the ten largest. Sequencing was carried out using PBMCs. The receptor set was obtained from a man aged 18 to 30 in good health and CMV-seronegative.

This chain uses TRBV6-1 with TRBJ2-3; D possibly corresponds to TRBD1 (5 bases). Germline V lookup: CDR1 MNHNS, CDR2 SASEGT. The CDR3 consists of 13 residues. Trimming left V 10 bases short and J 5 bases short, with 16 bases between. The CDR3 here is CATGQWGGDTQYF. CDR3 nucleotides: TGTGCCACCGGGCAGTGGGGCGGAGATACGCAGTATTTT.

The sample holds a few counts of this clone. The V and J genes are TRBV6-4 and TRBJ2-7; tentatively, D is TRBD2 (7 bases). The CDR3 is 14 residues long. From germline, CDR1 is MRHNA and CDR2 SNTAGT. Trimming took 11 bases from V and 3 from J, leaving 20 bases between them. The CDR3 region is CAGPWGEGDYEQYF. CDR3 DNA sequence: TGTGCCGGACCGTGGGGGGAGGGGGACTACGAGCAGTACTTC.

The chain recombines TRBV4-1 with TRBJ1-1; D unclear. CDR3 length: 16 amino acids. Trimming pared 0 bases from V and 0 bases from J, leaving 11 bases between. Germline V CDR1 and CDR2: MGHRA, YSYEKL. The chain's CDR3 is CASSQDAAVMNTEAFF. In DNA, the CDR3 is TGCGCCAGCAGCCAAGATGCCGCAGTCATGAACACTGAAGCTTTCTTT.

This chain links TRBV27 with TRBJ1-1; D is perhaps TRBD1 (6 bases). V lost 5 bases and J 3 bases, leaving 13 bases between the germline ends. Germline CDR1 MNHEY, CDR2 SMNVEV (reference sequence). This CDR3 comprises 14 residues. In nucleotides, the CDR3 is TGTGCCAGCAGTCTGACAGGTCTCGACACTGAAGCTTTCTTT. It yields the protein CASSLTGLDTEAFF.

The rearrangement uses TRBV7-6 and TRBJ1-4, with TRBD1 identical over 7 bases. V lost 3 bases to trimming and J lost 4 bases; unmatched junction nucleotides: 14. CDR1 and CDR2 from the germline V gene are SGHVS and FNYEAQ. This CDR3 comprises 18 residues. CDR3 region: CASSLSPGTARLNEKLFF. In nucleotides, the CDR3 is TGTGCCAGCAGCTTGTCGCCCGGGACAGCACGCCTTAATGAAAAACTGTTTTTT.

The V call is TRBV11-2, the J call TRBJ2-7, with TRBD1 matching 8 bases. V lost 5 bases, J lost 5 bases, and 8 bases stayed unmatched. Germline V gives CDR1 SGHAT, CDR2 FQNNGV. The CDR3 extends over 14 amino acids. The CDR3 here is CASSLRTGSHEQYF. The CDR3 nucleotides read TGTGCCAGCAGCCTTAGGACAGGGAGCCACGAGCAGTACTTC.

This chain connects TRBV5-6 to TRBJ2-7; 10 bases line up with TRBD2. Trimming at V came to 4 bases and at J to 5 bases, leaving 9 bases not matched to a gene. This CDR3 contains 15 residues. Germline CDR1 reads SGHDT; CDR2 reads YYEEEE. The CDR3 sequence is CASSLGGSGRNEQYF. As DNA, the CDR3 is TGTGCCAGCAGCCTGGGGGGTAGCGGGAGGAACGAGCAGTACTTC. Based on the CDR3 plus reference TRBV5-6 and TRBJ2-7, the full variable domain is DAGVTQSPTHLIKTRGQQVTLRCSPKSGHDTVSWYQQALGQGPQFIFQYYEEEERQRGNFPDRFSGHQFPNYSSELNVNALLLGDSALYLCASSLGGSGRNEQYFGPGTRLTVT.

The DNA of the CDR3 is TGTGCTAGCGCGACGGGACAGATGAACACCGGGGAGCTGTTTTTT. Its protein is CASATGQMNTGELFF. The chain carries TRBV12-5 and TRBJ2-2, with 7 bases fitting TRBD1. V shed 9 bases and J 1 base; nucleotides not matched to a gene: 8. The germline V gene has CDR1 LGHNT and CDR2 FRNRAP. This CDR3 has 15 residues. Combining the CDR3 with reference TRBV12-5 and TRBJ2-2 gives the whole variable domain DARVTQTPRHKVTEMGQEVTMRCQPILGHNTVFWYRQTMMQGLELLAYFRNRAPLDDSGMPKDRFSAEMPDATLATLKIQPSEPRDSAVYFCASATGQMNTGELFFGEGSRLTVL.

The chain uses TRBV4-2 and TRBJ1-2; 7 positions agree with TRBD1. Germline V gives CDR1 LGHNA, CDR2 YNFKEQ. This CDR3 spans 17 amino acids. V gave up 0 bases and J gave up 8 bases; unmatched junction bases: 15. The CDR3 DNA sequence: TGTGCCAGCAGCCAAGAGCCCAGGACAGGACCCGTAGCAGGCTACACCTTC. Translating it yields CASSQEPRTGPVAGYTF.

The V and J genes are TRBV27 and TRBJ2-7; no clear D gene. V lost 3 bases and J 6 bases, leaving 12 bases between the germline ends. CDR3 length: 13 amino acids. CDR1 is MNHEY and CDR2 is SMNVEV in the germline V gene (reference sequence). In DNA, the CDR3 is TGTGCCAGCAGTTTCCAGAGGTCCGGCGAGCAGTACTTC. This translates into CASSFQRSGEQYF.

The gene calls are TRBV5-8 and TRBJ1-6; the D is unclear. CDR1 is SGHTS, CDR2 YDEGEE, per germline. The CDR3 extends over 13 amino acids. The germline V and J ends were trimmed by 4 bases and 8 bases, with 10 bases remaining between them. CDR3 loop: CASSPERDSPLHF. The CDR3 nucleotides are TGTGCCAGCAGCCCCGAGAGAGATTCACCCCTCCACTTT.

This sequence joins TRBV5-6 and TRBJ1-1, with unresolved D. Germline V gene sequence: CDR1 SGHDT, CDR2 YYEEEE. The CDR3 has 13 residues. With 1 base removed from V and 3 bases from J, the gap between germline ends came to 7 bases. The CDR3 region is CASSLRRDTEAFF. The CDR3, as DNA: TGTGCCAGCAGCTTGCGTCGGGACACTGAAGCTTTCTTT.

V and J are TRBV5-6 and TRBJ1-1; the D gene is possibly TRBD1 (5 bases). Germline CDR1 and CDR2: SGHDT and YYEEEE. Trimming cost V 2 bases and J 8 bases, with 16 bases left between them. The CDR3 totals 14 residues. The CDR3 nucleotides read TGTGCCAGCAGCTTTTTAGGGGATACAGAAGAAGCTTTCTTT. It codes for CASSFLGDTEEAFF.

The chain is built from TRBV9 and TRBJ2-3, with D possibly TRBD2 on 7 matching bases. The CDR3 loop spans 17 amino acids. Germline V gene lookup returns CDR1 SGDLS and CDR2 YYNGEE. V was trimmed by 2 bases and J by 2 bases, leaving 18 bases between them. In nucleotides, the CDR3 is TGTGCCAGCAGCGTCGCTGGGGGGGCGCCTTCCACAGATACGCAGTATTTT. Protein sequence: CASSVAGGAPSTDTQYF.

The genes are TRBV5-1 and TRBJ2-3; the match to TRBD2 covers 10 bases. The CDR3 is made up of 17 amino acids. Trimming at V came to 4 bases and at J to 1 base, leaving 9 bases not matched to a gene. CDR1 is SGHRS and CDR2 is YFSETQ in the germline V gene. CDR3 residues: CASSLSASGGRTDTQYF. The CDR3 region has the DNA TGCGCCAGCAGCCTATCAGCTAGCGGGGGTCGCACAGATACGCAGTATTTT.

J is TRBJ2-7 and V is TRBV9; D is perhaps TRBD1 (5 bases). Between the trimmed V and J ends, which lost 0 bases and 3 bases, there was a span of 7 bases. CDR1 SGDLS and CDR2 YYNGEE come from the germline V gene. The CDR3 length is 13 residues. DNA for the CDR3: TGTGCCAGCAGCGTAGCTACAGGCTACGAGCAGTACTTC. Translating it yields CASSVATGYEQYF.

This chain connects TRBV7-8 to TRBJ2-7, with D perhaps TRBD2 (6 bases). V was cut by 2 bases and J by 3 bases, with 11 bases left in between. Germline lookup yields CDR1 SGHVS and CDR2 FQNEAQ. The CDR3 has 14 residues. The CDR3 protein is CASSLMEGSYEQYF. In DNA, the CDR3 is TGTGCCAGCAGCTTAATGGAGGGAAGCTACGAGCAGTACTTC.

J is TRBJ1-3 and V is TRBV19; no definite D call. Per germline, CDR1 LNHDA and CDR2 SQIVND (reference sequence). V was cut by 6 bases and J by 4 bases, with 13 bases left in between. The length of the CDR3 is 14 residues. CDR3 coding DNA: TGTGCCAGTAGAAGAGAAACAGCCGGAAACACCATATATTTT. It is translated as CASRRETAGNTIYF.

The chain combines TRBV5-6 with TRBJ2-5, with unresolved D. V dropped 4 bases and J dropped 5 bases, with 12 bases sitting between them. Germline V CDR1 and CDR2: SGHDT, YYEEEE. The CDR3 is 13 amino acids. As DNA, the CDR3 is TGTGCCAGCAGCACAATATCCGGGGAGACCCAGTACTTC. Its protein product is CASSTISGETQYF. The full variable domain, with the rest looked up from reference TRBV5-6 and TRBJ2-5, is DAGVTQSPTHLIKTRGQQVTLRCSPKSGHDTVSWYQQALGQGPQFIFQYYEEEERQRGNFPDRFSGHQFPNYSSELNVNALLLGDSALYLCASSTISGETQYFGPGTRLLVL.

The chain carries TRBV5-1 and TRBJ2-7; TRBD1 aligns across 10 bases. CDR3 length: 15 amino acids. Germline CDR1 and CDR2: SGHRS and YFSETQ. Trimming took 0 bases from V and 7 from J; bases not matched to a gene: 7. The chain's CDR3 is CASSLGTGGGGEQYF. In DNA form, the CDR3 reads TGCGCCAGCAGCTTGGGGACAGGGGGTGGGGGAGAGCAGTACTTC.

V gene TRBV15 combines with J gene TRBJ1-5; TRBD1 might be the D (6 bases). Trimming left V 7 bases short and J 3 bases short, with 16 bases between. This CDR3 has 15 amino acids. From germline, CDR1 is LNHNV and CDR2 YYDKDF (reference sequence). The CDR3 reads CATTEERQVNQPQHF. The CDR3 DNA reads TGTGCCACCACCGAAGAGCGACAGGTCAATCAGCCCCAGCATTTT.

In this sample, this clone turned up a few times. The V gene is TRBV7-2, the J gene TRBJ2-7; no clear D. The CDR3 is 13 amino acids. Per the germline V gene, CDR1 is SGHTA and CDR2 is FQGNSA. With 1 base removed from V and 2 bases from J, the gap between germline ends came to 6 bases. The CDR3 nucleotides are TGTGCCAGCAGCTTAGATTCAACCTACGAGCAGTACTTC. It encodes CASSLDSTYEQYF.

This clone was picked up one time. The chain employs TRBV6-1 and TRBJ2-7; no reliable D call. This CDR3 has 11 residues. V dropped 5 bases and J dropped 5 bases, with 7 bases sitting between them. Germline lookup yields CDR1 MNHNS and CDR2 SASEGT. The CDR3 protein is CASSPRDEQYF. The CDR3 DNA sequence: TGTGCCAGCAGTCCCCGGGACGAGCAGTACTTC.

V and J are TRBV27 and TRBJ2-7; the D gene is possibly TRBD1 (6 bases). The CDR3 runs 13 residues. V lost 6 bases to trimming and J lost 0 bases, with 9 bases between them. Germline assignment: CDR1 MNHEY and CDR2 SMNVEV (reference sequence). The CDR3 region has the DNA TGTGCCAGCAGGGGGGCCAACTCCTACGAGCAGTACTTC. It translates to CASRGANSYEQYF.

This chain uses TRBV30 with TRBJ1-2; 8 bases fit TRBD1. J gave up 6 bases and V 0 bases, and 6 bases lay outside the gene matches. The CDR3 loop spans 14 amino acids. The germline gives CDR1 GTSNPN, CDR2 SVGIG (reference sequence). CDR3 residues: CAWSVQETGDGYTF. The CDR3 region has the DNA TGTGCCTGGAGTGTACAGGAGACAGGGGATGGCTACACCTTC. Combining the CDR3 with reference TRBV30 and TRBJ1-2 gives the whole variable domain SQTIHQWPATLVQPVGSPLSLECTVEGTSNPNLYWYRQAAGRGLQLLFYSVGIGQISSEVPQNLSASRPQDRQFILSSKKLLLSDSGFYLCAWSVQETGDGYTFGSGTRLTVV.

The V call is TRBV9, the J call TRBJ2-7, with 10 bases matching TRBD1. The CDR3 extends over 16 amino acids. Trimming removed 3 bases from V and 9 bases from J; junction bases left unmatched: 15. CDR1 is SGDLS and CDR2 is YYNGEE in the germline V gene. This CDR3 is CASSGGPGQGSEWQYF. As DNA, the CDR3 is TGTGCCAGCAGCGGCGGCCCGGGACAGGGGTCTGAGTGGCAGTACTTC.

This chain links TRBV5-6 with TRBJ2-7, with 10 bases identical to TRBD1. CDR1 SGHDT and CDR2 YYEEEE come from the germline V gene. There are 15 residues in the CDR3. J lost 1 base, V lost 3 bases, and 4 bases had no gene match. CDR3 coding DNA: TGTGCCAGCAGCTCGACAGGGGGCGCGTCCTACGAGCAGTACTTC. Translated: CASSSTGGASYEQYF.

The chain employs TRBV30 and TRBJ2-1, with D maybe TRBD2 (6 bases). V shed 1 base and J shed 7 bases, with 17 bases lying between them. Looked up from germline, CDR1 is GTSNPN and CDR2 is SVGIG (reference sequence). The CDR3 covers 15 residues. The CDR3 DNA reads TGTGCCTGGAGTGACCCGGCGCGGGGTTCGAATGAGCAGTTCTTC. Translating gives CAWSDPARGSNEQFF.

The sample holds a few counts of this clone. The rearrangement links TRBV6-5 to TRBJ1-6; no reliable D call. Germline CDR1 and CDR2: MNHEY and SVGAGI. V gave up 6 bases and J gave up 6 bases, with 15 bases separating them. The CDR3 is 15 amino acids. The DNA for the CDR3 is TGTGCCAGCAGGCCCTTCGGGGAGTCTAATTCACCCCTCCACTTT. Protein sequence: CASRPFGESNSPLHF.

V usage is TRBV6-4 and J usage is TRBJ2-6; 7 nucleotides line up with TRBD1. Germline V gene data show CDR1 as MRHNA and CDR2 as SNTAGT. The junction had 2 bases not matched to a gene; V was cut back by 3 bases and J by 0 bases. The CDR3 is 16 residues long. The CDR3 protein is CASSEDRSSGANVLTF. CDR3 in DNA: TGTGCCAGCAGTGAGGACAGGTCCTCTGGGGCCAACGTCCTGACTTTC.

The J gene is TRBJ2-7, the V gene TRBV6-5; a weak D match, TRBD1 (6 bases). Germline V gives CDR1 MNHEY, CDR2 SVGAGI. V was shortened by 5 bases and J by 0 bases, with 11 bases between the two germline ends. The CDR3 is 14 amino acids. CDR3: CASSRTASSYEQYF. CDR3 bases: TGTGCCAGCAGTCGGACAGCAAGCTCCTACGAGCAGTACTTC.

The chain links TRBV18 to TRBJ2-1; 7 bases fit TRBD1. V was clipped by 2 bases and J by 15 bases; unmatched bases: 10. The germline gives CDR1 KGHSH, CDR2 LQKENI. This CDR3 is built from 13 residues. CDR3 DNA sequence: TGTGCCAGCTCACCAAGGGGGCTAGCTGCTGGGTTCTTC. This codes for CASSPRGLAAGFF.